This TCR beta chain was observed in a study of cytomegalovirus exposure and HLA in healthy donors. In the PCR, 60 Vbeta and 13 Jbeta primers were used. Produced via immunoSEQ multiplex PCR; TCRdb's table is partial and in-frame only. Of about 86,000 clones listed, about 76% were seen once; the top ten hold roughly 14%. The J segment lost 4 bases and the V segment lost 3 bases, leaving 6 bases of the junction unmatched. This CDR3 has 15 amino acids. The germline V gene has CDR1 SGHDT and CDR2 YYEEEE. Study-wide findings and caveats: Accounts indicate the classifier identified cytomegalovirus status with strong specificity and sensitivity. Further analysis was carried out later, and it showed several of the most significant clusters appearing linked to common viral pathogens. Earlier analysis looked at TCR beta V segments, and most were productive about 87% or about 30% of the time. Later analysis showed most CMV-associated TCR beta chains appearing HLA-restricted.

In this sample, this clone turned up a few times. Its matching antigen is unknown. Sequenced input: PBMCs. The source is a woman aged 40 to 50 in good health and CMV-seropositive. The chain recombines TRBV5-6 with TRBJ2-7; 11 nucleotides align to TRBD2. The CDR3 sequence: CASSSPGLAAYEQYF. CDR3 nucleotide sequence: TGTGCCAGCAGCTCTCCGGGACTAGCGGCTTACGAGCAGTACTTC.